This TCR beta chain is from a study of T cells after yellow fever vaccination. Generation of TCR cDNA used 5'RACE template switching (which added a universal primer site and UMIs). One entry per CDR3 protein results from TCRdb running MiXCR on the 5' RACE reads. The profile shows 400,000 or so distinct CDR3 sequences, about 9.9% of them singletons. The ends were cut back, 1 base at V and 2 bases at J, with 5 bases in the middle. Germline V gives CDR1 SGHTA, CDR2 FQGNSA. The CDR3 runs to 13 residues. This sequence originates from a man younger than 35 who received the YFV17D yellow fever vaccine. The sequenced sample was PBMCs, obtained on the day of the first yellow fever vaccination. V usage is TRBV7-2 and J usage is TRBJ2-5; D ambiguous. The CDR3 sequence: CASSLVQQETQYF. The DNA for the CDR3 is TGTGCCAGCAGCTTAGTACAGCAAGAGACCCAGTACTTC.